This section outlines one TCR beta chain sequence together with its context. Antigen unknown. This entry comes from a study of CD4+ T cells in melanoma. Germline loops: CDR1 MNHNS, CDR2 SASEGT. The CDR3 covers 14 residues. Trimming took 6 bases from V and 0 from J; bases not matched to a gene: 1. Findings and caveats of the study: Neoantigen-specific CD4+ T cells in melanoma reportedly had diverse differentiation states. CD8+ T cell, macrophage and B cell function reportedly correlated with neoantigen-specific CD4+ T cells.

The assay was immunoSEQ multiplex PCR, and TCRdb's table has in-frame clones only and misses some. The table shows about 140,000 clones, with approximately 91% occurring only once. The chain is built from TRBV6-1 and TRBJ1-2, with 10 bases aligning to TRBD1. The origin of this receptor is a human donor with melanoma. The CDR3 DNA reads TGTGCCAGCAGGGACAGGGGGACTAACTATGGCTACACCTTC. This codes for CASRDRGTNYGYTF.